The clone carrying this T cell receptor (beta chain) occurred a few times. The antigen remains unidentified. The data belong to a study of human T cells and chemical hapten exposure. General observations from the study: The number of TCRs over 1 in 1000 frequency stayed unchanged after DPC. Patch test score showed a positive correlation with PT1 expanded TCR counts.

Germline V gene sequence: CDR1 DFQATT, CDR2 SNEGSKA (reference sequence). V was shortened by 6 bases and J by 2 bases, with 10 bases between the two germline ends. The CDR3 covers 13 residues. MiXCR was run by TCRdb on the RACE reads, yielding one entry per CDR3 protein. In the table there are about 82,000 distinct CDR3 sequences, over 10% of which are singletons. Time point defined: patch test 3, about 24 weeks after DPC sensitization. Treatment defined: therapeutic diphenylcyclopropenone sensitization with weekly scalp DPC. The clonotype was recovered from a woman between 50 and 59 years old with alopecia areata. Some clones in this sample may be carry-over from other donors' samples. Specimen: whole blood, collected in connection with sensitization to the hapten diphenylcyclopropenone (DPC). The chain is built from TRBV20-1 and TRBJ2-2; the D gene is possibly TRBD1 (6 bases). The CDR3 here is CSAGTTNTGELFF. CDR3 DNA: TGCAGTGCCGGGACAACCAACACCGGGGAGCTGTTTTTT.